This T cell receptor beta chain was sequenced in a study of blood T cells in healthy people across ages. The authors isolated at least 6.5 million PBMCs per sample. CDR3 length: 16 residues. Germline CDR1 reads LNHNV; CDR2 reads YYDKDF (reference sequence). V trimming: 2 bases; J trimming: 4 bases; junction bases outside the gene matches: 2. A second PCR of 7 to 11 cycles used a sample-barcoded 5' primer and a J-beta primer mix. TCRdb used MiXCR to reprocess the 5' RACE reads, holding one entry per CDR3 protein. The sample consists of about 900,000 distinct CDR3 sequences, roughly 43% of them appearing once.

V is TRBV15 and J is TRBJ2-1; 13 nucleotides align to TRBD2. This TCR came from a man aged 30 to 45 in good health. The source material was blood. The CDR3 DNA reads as TGTGCCACCAGCAGAAAACTAGCGGGGGGGTACAATGAGCAGTTCTTC. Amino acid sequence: CATSRKLAGGYNEQFF. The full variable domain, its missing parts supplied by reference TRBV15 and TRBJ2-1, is DAMVIQNPRYQVTQFGKPVTLSCSQTLNHNVMYWYQQKSSQAPKLLFHYYDKDFNNEADTPDNFQSRRPNTSFCFLDIRSPGLGDTAMYLCATSRKLAGGYNEQFFGPGTRLTVL.